This record covers a single T cell receptor (beta chain). The CDR3 runs to 13 residues. Trimming removed 2 bases from V and 11 bases from J, with 16 bases in between. From germline, CDR1 is MNHNS and CDR2 SASEGT. This entry comes from a study of T cell changes during pregnancy in multiple sclerosis. The repertoire was sequenced with immunoSEQ multiplex PCR; TCRdb's copy has only in-frame clones and lacks some. This table holds roughly 50,000 clones, roughly nine tenths found once. The sequence came from a female donor with multiple sclerosis, enrolled in a pregnancy study. The material was CD4+ T cells from peripheral blood mononuclear cells, obtained after pregnancy. The genes are TRBV6-1 and TRBJ2-7; D perhaps matches TRBD2 (5 bases). For the CDR3, the DNA is TGTGCCAGCAGTGAACCCGGTCCTCCGCGGGAGTACTTC. This encodes CASSEPGPPREYF.